This TCR beta chain was captured in a study of identical twins. Regarding the study as a whole: Models predicted less out-of-frame TCR alpha sharing in monozygotic twins than was found.

TCRdb itself ran the 5' RACE reads through MiXCR, one entry per CDR3 protein. The repertoire consists of hundreds of thousands of distinct CDR3 sequences, with roughly 18% occurring once and the leading ten covering approximately 14%. About this clonotype itself: Its matching antigen is unknown.

The V and J ends lost 4 bases and 5 bases respectively, with 6 bases between them. This CDR3 is built from 12 residues. CDR1 and CDR2 (germline): SGDLS, YYNGEE. These records were also assigned to another study, of T cells expressing NK-cell markers.

The specimen was PBMCs. The sequence was obtained from a woman in her late teens or twenties in good health. V usage is TRBV9 and J usage is TRBJ2-2; D unresolved. The chain's CDR3 is CASSPPTGELFF. The CDR3 DNA is TGTGCCAGCAGCCCCCCAACCGGGGAGCTGTTTTTT.